The source of this T cell receptor (beta chain) is a study of neurological immune-mediated disorders. Overall study results and limits: Private repertoires in all groups were suggested by the absence of shared CDR3 amino acid sequences among expanded clones across subjects. One cluster of related CDR3 sequences contained, by phylogenetic grouping, the repertoires of 18 of 34 multiple sclerosis patients and formed a possible signature.

The CDR3 extends over 14 amino acids. Germline CDR1 reads SGHRS; CDR2 reads YFSETQ. V was pared by 4 bases and J by 0 bases, with 10 bases between. The making of cDNA relied on 5'RACE with 10-nucleotide random UMIs. TCRdb redid the calling of the 5' RACE reads with MiXCR, one entry per CDR3 protein. The table records around 53,000 distinct CDR3 sequences, 4% to 5.5% of them present only once. This clonotype was counted between two and nine times. No antigen is known for it. The genes are TRBV5-1 and TRBJ1-2; D remains unclear. This sequence was found in a man between 45 and 60 years old with multiple sclerosis. Input material: PBMCs. CDR3 coding DNA: TGCGCCAGCAGCACGACCGTAGCTAACTATGGCTACACCTTC. It encodes CASSTTVANYGYTF.